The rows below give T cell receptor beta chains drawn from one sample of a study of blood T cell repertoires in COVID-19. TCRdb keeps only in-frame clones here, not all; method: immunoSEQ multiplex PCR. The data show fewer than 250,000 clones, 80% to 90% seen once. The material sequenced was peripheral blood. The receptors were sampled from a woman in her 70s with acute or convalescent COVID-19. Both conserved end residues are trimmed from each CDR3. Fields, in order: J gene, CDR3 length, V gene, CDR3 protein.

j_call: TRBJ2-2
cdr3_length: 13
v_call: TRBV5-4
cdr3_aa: ASSPGLRSTGELF

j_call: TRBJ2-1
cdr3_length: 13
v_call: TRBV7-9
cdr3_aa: ASSIALASGNEQF

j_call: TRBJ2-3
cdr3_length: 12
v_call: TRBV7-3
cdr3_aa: ASSLTGQLDTQY

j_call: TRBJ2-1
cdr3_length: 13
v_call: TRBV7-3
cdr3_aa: ASSSGLAGDAEQF

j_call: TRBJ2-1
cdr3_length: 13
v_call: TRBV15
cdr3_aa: ATSGGLAGGSEQF

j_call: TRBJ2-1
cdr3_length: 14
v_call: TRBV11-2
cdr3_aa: ASSLREREGPNEQF

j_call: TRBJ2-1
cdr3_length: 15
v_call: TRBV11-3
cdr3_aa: ASTQASGLAEYNEQF

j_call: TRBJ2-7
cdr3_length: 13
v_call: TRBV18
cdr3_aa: ASSPLPSGDYEQY

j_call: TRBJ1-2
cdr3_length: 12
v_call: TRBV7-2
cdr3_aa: ASRPDRGDYGYT

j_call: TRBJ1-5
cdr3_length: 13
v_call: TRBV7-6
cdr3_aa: ASSLGAGGNQPQH

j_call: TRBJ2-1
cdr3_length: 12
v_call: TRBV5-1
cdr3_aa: ASSLSGIYNEQF

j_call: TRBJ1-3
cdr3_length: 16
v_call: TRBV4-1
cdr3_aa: ASSLDRTVVSSGNTIY

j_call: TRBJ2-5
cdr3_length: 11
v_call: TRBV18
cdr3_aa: ASSPLSSETQY

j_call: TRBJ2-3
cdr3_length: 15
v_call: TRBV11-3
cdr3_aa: ASSLEGQGRNTDTQY

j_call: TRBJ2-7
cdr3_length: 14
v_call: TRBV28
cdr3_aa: ASVLAGGPGFYEQY

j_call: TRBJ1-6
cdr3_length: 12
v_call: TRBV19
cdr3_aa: ASTTQGVGSPLH

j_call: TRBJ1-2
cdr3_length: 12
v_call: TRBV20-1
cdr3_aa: SASRDTTNYGYT

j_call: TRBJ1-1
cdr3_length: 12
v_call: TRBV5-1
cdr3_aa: ASSFGGVITEAF

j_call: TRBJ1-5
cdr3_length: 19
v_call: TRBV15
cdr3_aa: ATSPKGLDRGRRYSNQPQH

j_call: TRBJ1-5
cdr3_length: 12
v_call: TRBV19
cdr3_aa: ASSKGQFNQPQH

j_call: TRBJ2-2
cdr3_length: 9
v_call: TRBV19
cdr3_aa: ASTLTGWLF

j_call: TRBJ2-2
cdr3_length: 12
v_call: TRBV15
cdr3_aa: ATSRGGSMGELF

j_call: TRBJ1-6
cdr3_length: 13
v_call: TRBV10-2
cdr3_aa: ASRESGTGNSPLH

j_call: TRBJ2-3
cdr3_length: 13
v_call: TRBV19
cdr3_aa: ASSIRAGDTDTQY

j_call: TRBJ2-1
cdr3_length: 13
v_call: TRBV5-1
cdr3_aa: ASSLVGQGGNEQF

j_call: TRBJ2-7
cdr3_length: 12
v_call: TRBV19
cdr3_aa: ASSPRWTNYEQY

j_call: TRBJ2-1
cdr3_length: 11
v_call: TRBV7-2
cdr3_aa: ASSRGFGNEQF

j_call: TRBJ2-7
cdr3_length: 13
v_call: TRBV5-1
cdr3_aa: ASSLEGTSYFEQY

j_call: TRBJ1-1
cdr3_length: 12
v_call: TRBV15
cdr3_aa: ATSRGGVNTEAF

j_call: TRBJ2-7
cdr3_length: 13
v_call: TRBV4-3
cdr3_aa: ASSQVQDGSYEQY

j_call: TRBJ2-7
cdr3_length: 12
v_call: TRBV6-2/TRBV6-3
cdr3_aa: ASSYVIRSYEQY

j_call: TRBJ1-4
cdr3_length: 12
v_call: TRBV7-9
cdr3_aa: ASSLGQMNEKLF

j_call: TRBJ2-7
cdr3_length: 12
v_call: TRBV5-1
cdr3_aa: ASSLSGGSYEQY

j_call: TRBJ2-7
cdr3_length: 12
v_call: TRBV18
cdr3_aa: ASSLNGVAGEQY

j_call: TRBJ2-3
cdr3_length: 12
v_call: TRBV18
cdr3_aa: ASSPGGATDTQY

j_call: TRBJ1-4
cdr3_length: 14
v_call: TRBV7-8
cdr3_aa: ASSLGARVTNEKLF

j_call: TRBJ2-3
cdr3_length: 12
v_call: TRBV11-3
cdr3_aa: ASSSGLAADTQY

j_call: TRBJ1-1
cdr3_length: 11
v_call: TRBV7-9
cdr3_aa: ASSPIRSTEAF

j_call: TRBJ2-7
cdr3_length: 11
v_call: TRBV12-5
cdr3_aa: ASGLVSRGEQY

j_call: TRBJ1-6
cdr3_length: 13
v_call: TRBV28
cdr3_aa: ASTGRGRHNSPLH

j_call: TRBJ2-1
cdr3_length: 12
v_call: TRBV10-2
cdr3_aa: ASSASGGHNEQF

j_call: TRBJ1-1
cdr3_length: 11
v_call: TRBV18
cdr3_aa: ASSRQGATEAF

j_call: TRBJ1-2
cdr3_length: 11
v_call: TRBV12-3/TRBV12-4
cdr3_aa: ASSSRGNYGYT

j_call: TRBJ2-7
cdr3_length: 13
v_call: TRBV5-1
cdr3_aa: ASSFDGTGGYEQY

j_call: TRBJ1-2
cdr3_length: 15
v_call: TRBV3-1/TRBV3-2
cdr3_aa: ASSQAAGGSPNYGYT

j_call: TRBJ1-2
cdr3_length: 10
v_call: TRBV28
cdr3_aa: ASYLSPRGYT

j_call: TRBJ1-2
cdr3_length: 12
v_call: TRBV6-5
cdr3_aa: ASSIRGQDYGYT

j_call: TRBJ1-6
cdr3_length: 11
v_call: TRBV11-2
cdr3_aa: ASSLGASSPLH

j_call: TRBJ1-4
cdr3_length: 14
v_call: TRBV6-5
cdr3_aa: ASSYSGGTSNEKLF

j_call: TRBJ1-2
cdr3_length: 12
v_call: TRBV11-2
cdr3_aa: ASSLQGAYRSYT